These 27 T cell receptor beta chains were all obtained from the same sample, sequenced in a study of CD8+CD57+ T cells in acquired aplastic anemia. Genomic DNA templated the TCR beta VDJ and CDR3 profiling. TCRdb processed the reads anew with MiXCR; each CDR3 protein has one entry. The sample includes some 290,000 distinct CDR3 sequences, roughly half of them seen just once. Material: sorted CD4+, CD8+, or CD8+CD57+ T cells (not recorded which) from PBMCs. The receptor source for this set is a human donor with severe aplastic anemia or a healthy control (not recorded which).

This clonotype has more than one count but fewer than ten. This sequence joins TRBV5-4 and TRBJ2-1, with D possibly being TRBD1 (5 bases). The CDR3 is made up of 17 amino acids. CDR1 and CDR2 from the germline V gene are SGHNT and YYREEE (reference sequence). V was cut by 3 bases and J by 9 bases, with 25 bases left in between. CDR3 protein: CASSSKRRRGTISEQFF. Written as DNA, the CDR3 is TGTGCCAGCAGCTCGAAACGGAGAAGGGGCACAATCAGTGAGCAGTTCTTC.

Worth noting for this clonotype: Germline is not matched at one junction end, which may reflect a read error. The CDR3, as DNA: TGTGCCAGCAGCTTAGACCGGTACCAGCCCCAGCATTTC. Encoded protein: CASSLDRYQPQHF. The genes are TRBV7-9 and TRBJ1-5; D is undetermined. Per germline, CDR1 SEHNR and CDR2 FQNEAQ (reference sequence). The length of the CDR3 is 13 residues.

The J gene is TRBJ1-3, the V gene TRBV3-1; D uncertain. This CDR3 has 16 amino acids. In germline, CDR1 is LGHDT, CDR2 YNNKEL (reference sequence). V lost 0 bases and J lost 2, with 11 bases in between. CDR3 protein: CASSQEGNIAGNTIYF. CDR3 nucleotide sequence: TGTGCCAGCAGCCAAGAAGGTAATATCGCTGGAAACACCATATATTTT. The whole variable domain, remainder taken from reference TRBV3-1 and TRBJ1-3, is DTAVSQTPKYLVTQMGNDKSIKCEQNLGHDTMYWYKQDSKKFLKIMFSYNNKELIINETVPNRFSPKSPDKAHLNLHINSLELGDSAVYFCASSQEGNIAGNTIYFGEGSWLTVV.

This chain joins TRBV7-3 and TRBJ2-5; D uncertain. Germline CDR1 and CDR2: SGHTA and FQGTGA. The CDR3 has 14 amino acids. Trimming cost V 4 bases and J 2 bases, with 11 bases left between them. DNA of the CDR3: TGTGCCAGCAGCTCGCTAGGGCCGCAAGAGACCCAGTACTTC. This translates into CASSSLGPQETQYF.

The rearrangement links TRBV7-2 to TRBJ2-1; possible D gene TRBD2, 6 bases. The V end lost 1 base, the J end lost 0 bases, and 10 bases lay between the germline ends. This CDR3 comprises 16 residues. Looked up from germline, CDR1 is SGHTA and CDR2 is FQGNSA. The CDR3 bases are TGTGCCAGCAGCTTAGATCGGGGGAGCTCCTACAATGAGCAGTTCTTC. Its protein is CASSLDRGSSYNEQFF.

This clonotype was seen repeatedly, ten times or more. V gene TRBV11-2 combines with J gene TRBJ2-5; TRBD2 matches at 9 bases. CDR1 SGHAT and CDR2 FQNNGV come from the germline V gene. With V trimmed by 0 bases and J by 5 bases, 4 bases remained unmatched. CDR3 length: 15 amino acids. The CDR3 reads CASSLERGGDETQYF. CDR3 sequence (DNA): TGTGCCAGCAGCTTAGAGCGGGGGGGCGATGAGACCCAGTACTTC.

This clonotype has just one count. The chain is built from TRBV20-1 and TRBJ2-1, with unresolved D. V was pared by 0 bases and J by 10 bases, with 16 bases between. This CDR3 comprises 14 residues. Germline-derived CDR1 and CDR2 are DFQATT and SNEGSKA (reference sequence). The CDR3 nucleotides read TGCAGTGCTAGAGACGACGCTGCATCCTACGAGCAGTTCTTC. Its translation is CSARDDAASYEQFF.

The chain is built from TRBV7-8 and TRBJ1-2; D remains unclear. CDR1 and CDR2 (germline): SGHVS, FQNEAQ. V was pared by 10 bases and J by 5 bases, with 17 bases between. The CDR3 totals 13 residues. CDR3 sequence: CATAMLGRYGYTF. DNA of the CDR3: TGTGCCACCGCCATGCTTGGGAGGTATGGCTACACCTTC.

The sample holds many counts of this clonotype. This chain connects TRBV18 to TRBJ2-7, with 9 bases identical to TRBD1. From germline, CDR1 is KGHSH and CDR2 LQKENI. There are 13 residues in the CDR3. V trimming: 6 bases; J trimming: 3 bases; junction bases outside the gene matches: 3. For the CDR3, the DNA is TGTGCCAGCTCGGAGGGACAGGGCTACGAGCAGTACTTC. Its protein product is CASSEGQGYEQYF.

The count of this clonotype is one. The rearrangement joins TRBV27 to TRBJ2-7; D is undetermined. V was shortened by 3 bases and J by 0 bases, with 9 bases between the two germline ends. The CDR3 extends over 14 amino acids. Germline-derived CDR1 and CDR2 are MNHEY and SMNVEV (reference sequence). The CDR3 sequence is CASSFRRSSYEQYF. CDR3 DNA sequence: TGTGCCAGCAGTTTTCGACGGAGCTCCTACGAGCAGTACTTC.

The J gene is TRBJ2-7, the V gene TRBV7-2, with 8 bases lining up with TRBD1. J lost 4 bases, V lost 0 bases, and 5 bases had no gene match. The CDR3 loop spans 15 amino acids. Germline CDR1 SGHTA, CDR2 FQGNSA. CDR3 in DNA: TGTGCCAGCAGCTTAGCTTGGACAGGGTCATACGAGCAGTACTTC. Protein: CASSLAWTGSYEQYF.

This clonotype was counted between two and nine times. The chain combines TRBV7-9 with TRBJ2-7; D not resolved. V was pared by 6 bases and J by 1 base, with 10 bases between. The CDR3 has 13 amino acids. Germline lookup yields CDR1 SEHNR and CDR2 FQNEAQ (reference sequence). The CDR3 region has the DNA TGTGCCAGCAGTTCGGACGCTTCCTACGAGCAGTACTTC. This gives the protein CASSSDASYEQYF.

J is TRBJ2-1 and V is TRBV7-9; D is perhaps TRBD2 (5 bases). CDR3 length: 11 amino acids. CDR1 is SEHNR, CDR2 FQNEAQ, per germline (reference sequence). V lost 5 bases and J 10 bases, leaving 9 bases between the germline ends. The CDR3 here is CASSTDYEQFF. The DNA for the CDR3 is TGTGCCAGCAGCACCGACTACGAGCAGTTCTTC.

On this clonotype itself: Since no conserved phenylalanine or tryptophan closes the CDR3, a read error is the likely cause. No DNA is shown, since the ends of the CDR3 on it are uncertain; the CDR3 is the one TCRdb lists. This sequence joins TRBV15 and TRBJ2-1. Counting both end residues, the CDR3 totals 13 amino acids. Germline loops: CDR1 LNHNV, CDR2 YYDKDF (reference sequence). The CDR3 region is CATSSLGFERLFS.

This CDR3 reads CATSRKQGDSAEAFF. CDR3 DNA: TGTGCCACCAGCAGGAAACAGGGGGATTCGGCTGAAGCTTTCTTT. V usage is TRBV15 and J usage is TRBJ1-1; 8 nucleotides align to TRBD1. Germline CDR1 reads LNHNV; CDR2 reads YYDKDF (reference sequence). Trimming removed 3 bases from V and 6 bases from J; junction bases left unmatched: 9. The CDR3 runs to 15 residues.

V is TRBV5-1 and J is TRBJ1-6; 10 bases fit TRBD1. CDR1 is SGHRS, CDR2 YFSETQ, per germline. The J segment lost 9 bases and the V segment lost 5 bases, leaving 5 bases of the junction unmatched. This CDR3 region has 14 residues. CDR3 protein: CASRGDRGGSPLHF. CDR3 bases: TGCGCCAGCAGGGGGGACAGGGGAGGTTCACCCCTCCACTTT. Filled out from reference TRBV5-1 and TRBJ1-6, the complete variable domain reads KAGVTQTPRYLIKTRGQQVTLSCSPISGHRSVSWYQQTPGQGLQFLFEYFSETQRNKGNFPGRFSGRQFSNSRSEMNVSTLELGDSALYLCASRGDRGGSPLHFGNGTRLTVT.

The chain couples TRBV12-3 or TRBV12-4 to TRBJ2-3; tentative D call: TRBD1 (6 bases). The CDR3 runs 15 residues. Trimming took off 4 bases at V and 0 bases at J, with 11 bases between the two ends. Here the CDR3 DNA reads TGTGCCAGCAGTTACAGGGCCACTAGCACAGATACGCAGTATTTT. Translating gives CASSYRATSTDTQYF.

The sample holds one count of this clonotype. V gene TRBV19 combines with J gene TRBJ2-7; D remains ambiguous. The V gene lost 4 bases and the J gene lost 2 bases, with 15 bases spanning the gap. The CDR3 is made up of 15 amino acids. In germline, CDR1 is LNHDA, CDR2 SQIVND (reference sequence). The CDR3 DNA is TGTGCCAGTAGTACCTTGGCAGCCGTTCCCTACGAGCAGTACTTC. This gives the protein CASSTLAAVPYEQYF.

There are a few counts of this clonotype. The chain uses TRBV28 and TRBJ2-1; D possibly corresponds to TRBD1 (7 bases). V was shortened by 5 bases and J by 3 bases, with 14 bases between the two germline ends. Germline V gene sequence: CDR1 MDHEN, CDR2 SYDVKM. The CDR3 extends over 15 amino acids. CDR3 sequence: CASSLRQGGYNEQFF. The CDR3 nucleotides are TGTGCCAGCAGTCTACGACAGGGAGGCTACAATGAGCAGTTCTTC.

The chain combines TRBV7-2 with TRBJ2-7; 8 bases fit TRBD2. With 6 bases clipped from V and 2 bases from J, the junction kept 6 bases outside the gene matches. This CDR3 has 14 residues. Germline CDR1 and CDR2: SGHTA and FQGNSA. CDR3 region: CASSYTAGAYEQYF. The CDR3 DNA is TGTGCCAGCAGTTACACAGCGGGGGCCTACGAGCAGTACTTC.

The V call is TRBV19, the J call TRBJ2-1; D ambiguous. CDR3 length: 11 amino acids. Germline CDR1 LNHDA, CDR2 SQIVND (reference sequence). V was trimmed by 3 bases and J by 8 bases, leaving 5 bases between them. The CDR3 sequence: CASSMDDEQFF. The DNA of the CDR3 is TGTGCCAGTAGTATGGACGATGAGCAGTTCTTC.

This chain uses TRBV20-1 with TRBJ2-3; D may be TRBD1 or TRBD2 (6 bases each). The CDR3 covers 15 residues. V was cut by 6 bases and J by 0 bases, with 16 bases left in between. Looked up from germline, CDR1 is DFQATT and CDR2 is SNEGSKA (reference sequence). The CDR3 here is CSAHVGGGSTDTQYF. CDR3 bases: TGCAGTGCCCATGTCGGAGGGGGAAGCACAGATACGCAGTATTTT.

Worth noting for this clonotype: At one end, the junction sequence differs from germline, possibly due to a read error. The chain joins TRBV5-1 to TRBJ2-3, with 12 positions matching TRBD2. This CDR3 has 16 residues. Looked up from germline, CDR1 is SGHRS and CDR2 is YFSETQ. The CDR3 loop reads CASSYTSGGWTDTQYF. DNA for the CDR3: TGCGCTAGCAGCTACACTAGCGGGGGGTGGACAGATACGCAGTATTTT. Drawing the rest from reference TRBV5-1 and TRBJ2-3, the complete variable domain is KAGVTQTPRYLIKTRGQQVTLSCSPISGHRSVSWYQQTPGQGLQFLFEYFSETQRNKGNFPGRFSGRQFSNSRSEMNVSTLELGDSALYLCASSYTSGGWTDTQYFGPGTRLTVL.

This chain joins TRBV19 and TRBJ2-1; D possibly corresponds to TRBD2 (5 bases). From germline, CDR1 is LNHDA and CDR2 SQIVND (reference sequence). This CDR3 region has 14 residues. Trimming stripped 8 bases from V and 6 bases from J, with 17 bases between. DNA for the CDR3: TGTGCCAGTTCTTCGAGGAGGCGGAGCAATGAGCAGTTCTTC. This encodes CASSSRRRSNEQFF.

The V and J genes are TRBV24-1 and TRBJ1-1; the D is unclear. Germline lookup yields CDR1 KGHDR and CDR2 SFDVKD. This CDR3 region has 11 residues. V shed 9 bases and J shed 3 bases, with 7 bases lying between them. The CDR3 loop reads CATRDDTEAFF. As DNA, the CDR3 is TGTGCCACCCGAGACGACACTGAAGCTTTCTTT.

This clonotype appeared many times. The CDR3 protein is CANGETSPLHF. The DNA of the CDR3 is TGTGCCAACGGGGAAACTTCACCCCTCCACTTT. V and J are TRBV7-9 and TRBJ1-6; D gene ambiguous. The germline V gene encodes CDR1 SEHNR and CDR2 FQNEAQ (reference sequence). Trimming took off 10 bases at V and 9 bases at J, with 10 bases between the two ends. CDR3 length: 11 residues.

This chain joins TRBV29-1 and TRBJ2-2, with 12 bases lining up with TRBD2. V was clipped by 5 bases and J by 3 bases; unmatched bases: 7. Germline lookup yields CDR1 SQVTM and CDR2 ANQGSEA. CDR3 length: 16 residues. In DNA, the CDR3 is TGCAGCGTTCCTGGGCTAGCGGGGGGGTACACCGGGGAGCTGTTTTTT. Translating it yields CSVPGLAGGYTGELFF.